What follows are 7 T cell receptor beta chains derived from one specimen sequenced in a study of a mutant IDH1 vaccine in newly diagnosed glioma. Time point: baseline, week 1 (first vaccination visit). The treatment is: pre-vaccination baseline after standard-of-care therapy. Here immunoSEQ multiplex PCR was the method, and the copy in TCRdb shows in-frame clones only, minus some. The table lists some 100,000 clones, roughly 80% of them singletons. This sample comprised PBMCs, obtained from a glioma patient treated with radiotherapy, temozolomide or both. These receptors all stem from a woman in her forties or fifties with glioma.

The V call is TRBV19, the J call TRBJ1-5; D not resolved. The CDR3 spans 14 residues. The germline V gene has CDR1 LNHDA and CDR2 SQIVND (reference sequence). The V and J ends lost 6 bases and 3 bases respectively, with 12 bases between them. The CDR3 loop is CASSQQSINQPQHF. DNA of the CDR3: TGTGCCAGTAGCCAACAGAGCATCAATCAGCCCCAGCATTTT.

The gene calls are TRBV6-5 and TRBJ1-1; D gene uncertain. The germline gives CDR1 MNHEY, CDR2 SVGAGI. The CDR3 sequence is 15 residues long. V lost 2 bases to trimming and J lost 1 base, with 11 bases between them. CDR3: CASSYEFRGNTEAFF. The DNA of the CDR3 is TGTGCCAGCAGTTACGAGTTTAGAGGGAACACTGAAGCTTTCTTT.

The gene calls are TRBV5-4 and TRBJ2-3; 9 positions agree with TRBD1. With 5 bases clipped from V and 3 bases from J, the junction kept 7 bases outside the gene matches. Germline V CDR1 and CDR2: SGHNT, YYREEE (reference sequence). This CDR3 spans 15 amino acids. CDR3 nucleotides: TGTGCCAGCAGTCCGAAGACAGGGGGTACAGATACGCAGTATTTT. Residues: CASSPKTGGTDTQYF.

The rearrangement links TRBV2 to TRBJ1-4; D uncertain. The CDR3 consists of 15 residues. Germline CDR1 SNHLY, CDR2 FYNNEI. V gave up 2 bases and J gave up 2 bases, with 9 bases separating them. The CDR3 here is CASSERGSTNEKLFF. The CDR3 region has the DNA TGTGCCAGCAGTGAAAGAGGCAGTACTAATGAAAAACTGTTTTTT.

The chain uses TRBV10-3 and TRBJ1-5; 7 positions match TRBD1. The V gene's germline CDR1 is ENHRY and CDR2 SYGVKD. V dropped 7 bases and J dropped 6; count of bases not matched to a gene: 9. The CDR3 extends over 14 amino acids. In DNA, the CDR3 is TGTGCCATCACCGGGGGAGGGGGCGCTCAGCCCCAGCATTTT. This gives the protein CAITGGGGAQPQHF.

J is TRBJ2-7 and V is TRBV30, with 8 bases fitting TRBD1. Trimming cost V 3 bases and J 2 bases; bases outside gene matches: 6. Looked up from germline, CDR1 is GTSNPN and CDR2 is SVGIG (reference sequence). The CDR3 loop spans 14 amino acids. CDR3 bases: TGTGCCTGGAGCATAGGACAGGGACCCTACGAGCAGTACTTC. It yields the protein CAWSIGQGPYEQYF.

This chain links TRBV5-1 with TRBJ2-5; TRBD2 agrees at 9 bases. The germline V gene has CDR1 SGHRS and CDR2 YFSETQ. This CDR3 contains 14 residues. Trimming took 6 bases from V and 4 from J; bases not matched to a gene: 7. The CDR3 sequence: CASKRAGGLETQYF. CDR3 nucleotides: TGCGCCAGCAAACGAGCGGGGGGATTAGAGACCCAGTACTTC.